These 24 T cell receptor beta chains came from one sample sequenced in a study of CD8+ T cells in alopecia areata. It was cDNA, reverse transcribed from extracted RNA, that served as the sequencing template. Measured with immunoSEQ multiplex PCR; TCRdb has only the in-frame clones, and not every one. The table lists roughly 150,000 clones, around 87% of them singletons. Sequencing was performed on CD8+ T cells sorted from blood, taken at week 0. These receptors originate from a human donor with alopecia areata.

Concerning this clone itself: Other DNA sequences of this sample code for an identical CDR3. The V and J genes are TRBV5-1 and TRBJ1-1; the match to TRBD1 covers 8 bases. This CDR3 has 14 residues. V lost 3 bases and J lost 4; bases outside the gene matches: 5. CDR1 and CDR2 (germline): SGHRS, YFSETQ. The CDR3 DNA reads as TGCGCCAGCAGCTCCGGGACAGGTCCCACTGAAGCTTTCTTT. Protein: CASSSGTGPTEAFF.

The chain is built from TRBV6-5 and TRBJ2-1, with D tentatively TRBD2 (7 bases). The CDR3 totals 12 residues. Deletions cut 8 bases from V and 7 bases from J, with 12 bases between. Germline CDR1 and CDR2: MNHEY and SVGAGI. CDR3 sequence: CASGGGRNEQFF. For the CDR3, the DNA is TGTGCCAGCGGGGGGGGGCGGAATGAGCAGTTCTTC.

The chain carries TRBV9 and TRBJ2-7; tentatively, D is TRBD1 or TRBD2 (5 bases each). Trimming took 3 bases from V and 2 from J, leaving 12 bases between them. There are 14 residues in the CDR3. Looked up from germline, CDR1 is SGDLS and CDR2 is YYNGEE. The CDR3 sequence: CASSARDRPYEQYF. The CDR3 DNA reads as TGTGCCAGCAGCGCACGGGACCGGCCCTACGAGCAGTACTTC.

CDR3 coding DNA: TGTGCCAGCAGCTCCCCCGGGACAGGGGGCTACGAGCAGTACTTC. Its translation is CASSSPGTGGYEQYF. V usage is TRBV7-9 and J usage is TRBJ2-7, with TRBD1 identical over 11 bases. This CDR3 is built from 15 residues. The V and J ends lost 4 bases and 3 bases, in that order; junction bases with no gene match: 5. Per the germline V gene, CDR1 is SEHNR and CDR2 is FQNEAQ (reference sequence).

Only one count was recorded for this clone. This sequence joins TRBV29-1 and TRBJ2-7; D may correspond to TRBD1 or TRBD2 (6 bases each). V was cut by 4 bases and J by 4 bases, with 11 bases left in between. Per germline, CDR1 SQVTM and CDR2 ANQGSEA. The CDR3 runs 12 residues. The CDR3 here is CSVGGAGYEQYF. The CDR3, as DNA: TGCAGCGTTGGGGGGGCAGGGTACGAGCAGTACTTC.

The chain has TRBV5-1 and TRBJ1-1; 10 nucleotides line up with TRBD1. The CDR3 runs 19 residues. J gave up 0 bases and V 4 bases, and 15 bases lay outside the gene matches. Germline loops: CDR1 SGHRS, CDR2 YFSETQ. In nucleotides, the CDR3 is TGCGCCAGCAGCATGAATTTGGGACAGGGGTTAGGGGTGAACACTGAAGCTTTCTTT. This sequence encodes CASSMNLGQGLGVNTEAFF.

The chain links TRBV29-1 to TRBJ2-1; D is ambiguous. V shed 2 bases and J shed 8 bases, with 7 bases lying between them. Per germline, CDR1 SQVTM and CDR2 ANQGSEA. The CDR3 is 11 residues long. CDR3 in amino acids: CSVEPRYEQFF. The CDR3 DNA follows: TGCAGCGTTGAACCAAGGTATGAGCAGTTCTTC.

The chain carries TRBV27 and TRBJ2-7, with 12 bases that match TRBD2. CDR1 and CDR2 from the germline V gene are MNHEY and SMNVEV (reference sequence). The V and J ends lost 4 bases and 5 bases, in that order; junction bases with no gene match: 12. The CDR3 has 17 amino acids. The CDR3 nucleotides are TGTGCCAGCAGTTCGACTAGCGGGAGTCTCTTGATGAACGAGCAGTACTTC. Translating it yields CASSSTSGSLLMNEQYF.

This chain connects TRBV5-1 to TRBJ2-5; possibly TRBD1 or TRBD2 for D (6 bases each). Trimming pared 0 bases from V and 5 bases from J, leaving 11 bases between. CDR3 size: 14 residues. Looked up from germline, CDR1 is SGHRS and CDR2 is YFSETQ. The CDR3 protein is CASSLGPGAETQYF. Here the CDR3 DNA reads TGCGCCAGCAGCTTGGGGCCGGGGGCCGAGACCCAGTACTTC.

The chain joins TRBV7-6 to TRBJ1-6; TRBD1 is a possible D gene (5 bases). With 0 bases removed from V and 8 bases from J, the gap between germline ends came to 8 bases. CDR3 length: 14 residues. CDR1 SGHVS and CDR2 FNYEAQ come from the germline V gene. The CDR3 sequence: CASSLAGVDSPLHF. The CDR3 DNA sequence: TGTGCCAGCAGCTTAGCAGGGGTTGATTCACCCCTCCACTTT.

This rearrangement joins TRBV9 to TRBJ2-7, with D possibly matching TRBD1 (5 bases). The length of the CDR3 is 14 residues. Germline CDR1 SGDLS, CDR2 YYNGEE. V was clipped by 0 bases and J by 4 bases, with 11 bases between them. The CDR3 region is CASSVAGSGYEQYF. The CDR3 DNA follows: TGTGCCAGCAGCGTAGCAGGGTCTGGGTACGAGCAGTACTTC.

V is TRBV4-1 and J is TRBJ2-2; either TRBD1 or TRBD2 may supply D (5 bases each). Germline loops: CDR1 MGHRA, CDR2 YSYEKL. Trimming took 3 bases from V and 4 from J, leaving 12 bases between them. This CDR3 has 15 amino acids. CDR3 DNA: TGCGCCAGCAGCCATGGGGGACCATTCACCGGGGAGCTGTTTTTT. This sequence encodes CASSHGGPFTGELFF.

The V gene is TRBV5-6, the J gene TRBJ2-7; TRBD2 aligns across 7 bases. CDR3 length: 12 residues. Germline V CDR1 and CDR2: SGHDT, YYEEEE. V lost 4 bases to trimming and J lost 8 bases; unmatched junction nucleotides: 6. The CDR3 sequence is CASSGGSRKQYF. DNA for the CDR3: TGTGCCAGCAGCGGCGGGAGTAGAAAGCAGTACTTC.

This chain links TRBV4-1 with TRBJ2-7; 8 nucleotides align to TRBD1. There are 16 residues in the CDR3. The V segment lost 0 bases and the J segment 1 base; nucleotides outside the gene matches: 5. The germline gives CDR1 MGHRA, CDR2 YSYEKL. The CDR3 nucleotides are TGCGCCAGCAGCCAAGATCATTGGACAGGGTCCTACGAGCAGTACTTC. This codes for CASSQDHWTGSYEQYF.

The J gene is TRBJ2-7, the V gene TRBV11-2; 7 bases align to TRBD1. Germline V CDR1 and CDR2: SGHAT, FQNNGV. With V trimmed by 2 bases and J by 4 bases, 8 bases remained unmatched. This CDR3 region has 15 residues. The CDR3 spells CASSLSRGGFYEQYF. In nucleotides, the CDR3 is TGTGCCAGCAGCTTAAGTCGAGGGGGCTTTTACGAGCAGTACTTC.

V gene TRBV11-2 combines with J gene TRBJ2-3; either TRBD1 or TRBD2 may fit D (6 bases each). The length of the CDR3 is 17 residues. V was trimmed by 5 bases and J by 2 bases, leaving 20 bases between them. CDR1 and CDR2 from the germline V gene are SGHAT and FQNNGV. This CDR3 reads CASSAGVMGGPTDTQYF. The CDR3 DNA reads as TGTGCCAGCAGCGCTGGAGTTATGGGGGGCCCCACAGATACGCAGTATTTT.

The gene calls are TRBV29-1 and TRBJ2-7; 8 bases match TRBD2. Trimming took 6 bases from V and 3 from J; bases not matched to a gene: 7. The CDR3 has 13 residues. The V gene's germline CDR1 is SQVTM and CDR2 ANQGSEA. The CDR3 DNA reads TGCAGCGTGATGACTAGCGAGATCTACGAGCAGTACTTC. Its translation is CSVMTSEIYEQYF.

The chain recombines TRBV11-2 with TRBJ2-1; D is unresolved. Germline CDR1 and CDR2: SGHAT and FQNNGV. V gave up 4 bases and J gave up 6 bases, with 10 bases separating them. The CDR3 contains 13 residues. In DNA, the CDR3 is TGTGCCAGCAGCTCCCCGGGTGGCAATGAGCAGTTCTTC. Protein product: CASSSPGGNEQFF.

The rearrangement links TRBV7-2 to TRBJ2-2; TRBD1 agrees at 8 bases. The germline gives CDR1 SGHTA, CDR2 FQGNSA. The CDR3 consists of 16 residues. V was pared by 5 bases and J by 6 bases, with 11 bases of the junction left unmatched. CDR3 sequence reads: CASSAGQERVAGELFF. The DNA for the CDR3 is TGTGCCAGCAGCGCGGGACAGGAGCGGGTTGCCGGGGAGCTGTTTTTT.

V gene TRBV7-3 combines with J gene TRBJ2-2, with a tentative D call TRBD2 (5 bases). Germline-derived CDR1 and CDR2 are SGHTA and FQGTGA. The CDR3 consists of 14 residues. V was clipped by 8 bases and J by 2 bases, with 12 bases between them. The CDR3 spells CASGLAGNTGELFF. The CDR3, as DNA: TGTGCCAGCGGTCTAGCAGGAAACACCGGGGAGCTGTTTTTT.

This sequence joins TRBV27 and TRBJ1-1, with 9 bases fitting TRBD1. CDR1 is MNHEY and CDR2 is SMNVEV in the germline V gene (reference sequence). The V segment lost 0 bases and the J segment 5 bases; nucleotides outside the gene matches: 4. The CDR3 sequence is 15 residues long. The CDR3 sequence: CASSLSGTGSTEAFF. In nucleotides, the CDR3 is TGTGCCAGCAGTTTATCGGGGACAGGGTCTACTGAAGCTTTCTTT.

In this sample, this clone turned up a few times. V gene TRBV7-9 combines with J gene TRBJ2-7; D unclear. The ends were cut back, 1 base at V and 1 base at J, with 8 bases in the middle. Germline CDR1 SEHNR, CDR2 FQNEAQ (reference sequence). This CDR3 contains 14 residues. CDR3 amino acids: CASSLVIGSYEQYF. In DNA, the CDR3 is TGTGCCAGCAGCTTAGTTATTGGGTCCTACGAGCAGTACTTC.

The CDR3 DNA reads TGCAGCGTTGATGTAGGGATAGCGTCTCAATTCTTC. This translates into CSVDVGIASQFF. J is TRBJ2-1 and V is TRBV29-1; possible D gene TRBD2, 5 bases. The V end was cut by 3 bases, the J end by 16 bases, with 19 bases between. This CDR3 comprises 12 residues. Germline lookup yields CDR1 SQVTM and CDR2 ANQGSEA.

The sample holds one count of this clone. This chain links TRBV11-1 with TRBJ2-1; a weak D match, TRBD2 (5 bases). Germline CDR1 is SGHAT and CDR2 is FQDESV (reference sequence). The CDR3 is made up of 15 amino acids. V was clipped by 5 bases and J by 2 bases, with 13 bases between them. The CDR3 DNA sequence: TGTGCCAGCAGCCCCTCTAGCCTCACCTACAATGAGCAGTTCTTC. Encoded protein: CASSPSSLTYNEQFF.